This T cell receptor (beta chain) derives from a study of ipilimumab plus nivolumab after autologous stem cell transplantation (dated by TCRdb to the early 2020s). About the study as a whole: The median number of doses that trial patients received was about five for ipilimumab and fewer than 10 for nivolumab. The trial enrolled patients with high-risk diffuse large B cell lymphoma, mature T cell lymphoma, or multiple myeloma undergoing autologous transplant. The intent-to-treat population of the trial consisted of about 34 patients. High-risk transplant-naive patients and patients relapsing within 3 years of a first autologous transplant were included in the myeloma cohort. What the study reported, not specific to this receptor: According to the authors, a biologic rationale for studying the approach further came from T cell receptor repertoire, regulatory T cell phenotype and gut microbiota profiles. Combined checkpoint inhibition appeared tolerable as post-transplant consolidation, according to the authors' conclusion.

Starting 14 to 28 days after the autologous transplant, patients began checkpoint therapy, which included ipilimumab at 1 mg/kg intravenously on day 1 of selected weeks. The nivolumab dose was 3 mg/kg intravenously, delivered on day 1 of weeks 1, 4, 7, 10, and every two weeks through week 26. Combined checkpoint inhibition with ipilimumab and nivolumab as consolidation after autologous stem cell transplantation was tested in a Phase Ib clinical trial. Receptor amplification or capture employed the immunoSEQ multiplex PCR assay. TCRdb limited this immuneACCESS table to in-frame rearrangements with V and J called. A share of clones is missing; checked studies link under half to unresolved V genes, and the rest is unexplained. In this sample the table shows 43,000 or so clones, roughly 90% of which occur a single time. Clones ranked in the top ten supply roughly 1% of the sample. V and J lose 0 bases and 0 bases, and a span of 8 bases separates them. The CDR1 and CDR2 encoded by the germline V gene are SGHAT and FQNNGV. Measured from the cysteine to the phenylalanine, the CDR3 is 15 residues long. Only the CDR3 part of the read is kept: 45 bases, read in frame from the first base.

This clone has a single count. Its recognized antigen is unknown. No much larger clone exists at a distance of one base, and base qualities are not known. The receptor comes from a male donor with multiple myeloma. The material was PBMCs, obtained in a trial of ipilimumab plus nivolumab as post-transplant consolidation. Rearrangement joined TRBV11-2 to TRBJ1-2; the D gene is unclear. The nucleotides are TGTGCCAGCAGCTTAGACCTCGACACTAACTATGGCTACACCTTC. This yields the protein CASSLDLDTNYGYTF.